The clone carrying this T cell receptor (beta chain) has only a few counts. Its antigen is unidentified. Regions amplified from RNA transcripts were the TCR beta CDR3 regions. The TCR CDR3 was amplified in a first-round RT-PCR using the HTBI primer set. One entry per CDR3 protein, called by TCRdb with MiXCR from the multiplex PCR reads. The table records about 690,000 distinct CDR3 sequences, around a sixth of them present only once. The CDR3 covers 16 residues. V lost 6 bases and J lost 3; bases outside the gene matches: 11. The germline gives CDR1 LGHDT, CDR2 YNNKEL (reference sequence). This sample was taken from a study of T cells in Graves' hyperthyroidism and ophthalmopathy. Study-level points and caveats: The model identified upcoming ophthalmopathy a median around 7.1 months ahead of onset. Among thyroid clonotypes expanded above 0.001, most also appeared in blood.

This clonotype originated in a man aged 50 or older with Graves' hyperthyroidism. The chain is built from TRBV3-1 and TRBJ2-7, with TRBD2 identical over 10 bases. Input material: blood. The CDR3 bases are TGTGCCAGCAGACCTTCTAGCGGGAGACCTCTCTACGAGCAGTACTTC. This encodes CASRPSSGRPLYEQYF.